The present TCR beta chain was sequenced within a study of PD-L1 blockade in urothelial cancer. Study details: Blood was evaluated 3 weeks (second dose) and 6 weeks after therapy began.

A remark on this clone: The target antigen is unknown.

V gave up 0 bases and J gave up 4 bases, with 12 bases separating them. CDR3 length: 16 amino acids. The V gene's germline CDR1 is MGHRA and CDR2 YSYEKL. The investigators introduced synthetic TCR analog templates into each PCR as spikes. Using immunoSEQ multiplex PCR, the repertoire was profiled, and TCRdb retains in-frame clones only, with some absent. This sample has 70,000 to 75,000 clones, with about 85% found just once. Study-wide results and caveats: Durable-benefit patients expanded tumor-associated blood clones more at 3 weeks. TCR clonality was measured in pretreatment peripheral blood. Clonality below the median predicted better survival.

J is TRBJ2-2 and V is TRBV4-1; D is perhaps TRBD1 (6 bases). The clonotype originates from a man aged 65 to 85 with urothelial cancer. Here the sequenced sample was PBMCs, taken around atezolizumab (anti-PD-L1) treatment. CDR3 sequence reads: CASSQEGRGVTGELFF. The CDR3 DNA reads TGCGCCAGCAGCCAAGAGGGCAGGGGCGTCACCGGGGAGCTGTTTTTT.